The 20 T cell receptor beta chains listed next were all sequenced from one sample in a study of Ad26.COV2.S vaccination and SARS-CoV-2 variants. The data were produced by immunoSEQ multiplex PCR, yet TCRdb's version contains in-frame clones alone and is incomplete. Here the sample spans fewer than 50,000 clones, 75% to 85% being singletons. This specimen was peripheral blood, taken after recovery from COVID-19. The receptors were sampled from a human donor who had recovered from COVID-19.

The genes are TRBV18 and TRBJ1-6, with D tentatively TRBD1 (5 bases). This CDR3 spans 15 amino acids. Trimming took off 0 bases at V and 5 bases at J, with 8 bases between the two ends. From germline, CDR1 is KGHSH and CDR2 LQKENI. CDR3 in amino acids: CASSPPGGNNSPLHF. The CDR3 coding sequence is TGTGCCAGCTCACCACCGGGGGGAAATAATTCACCCCTCCACTTT.

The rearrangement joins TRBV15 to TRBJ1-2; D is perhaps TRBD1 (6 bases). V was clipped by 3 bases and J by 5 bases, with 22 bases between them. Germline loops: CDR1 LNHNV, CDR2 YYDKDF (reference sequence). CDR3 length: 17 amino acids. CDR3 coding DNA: TGTGCCACCAGCAGGGGGGGGCAGGGGCGCCAAATATATGGCTACACCTTC. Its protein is CATSRGGQGRQIYGYTF.

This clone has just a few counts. CDR3 DNA: TGTGCCAGCTCACTTGAAGGCCATAGCAATCAGCCCCAGCATTTT. This encodes CASSLEGHSNQPQHF. The chain combines TRBV18 with TRBJ1-5, with unresolved D. V was clipped by 4 bases and J by 0 bases, with 10 bases between them. This CDR3 contains 15 residues. Germline loops: CDR1 KGHSH, CDR2 LQKENI.

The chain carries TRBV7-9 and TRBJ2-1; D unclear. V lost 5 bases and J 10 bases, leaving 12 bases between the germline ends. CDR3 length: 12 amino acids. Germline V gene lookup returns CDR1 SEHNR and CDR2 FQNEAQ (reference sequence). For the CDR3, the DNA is TGTGCCAGCAGCACCCACTCGAAGGAGCAGTTCTTC. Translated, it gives CASSTHSKEQFF.

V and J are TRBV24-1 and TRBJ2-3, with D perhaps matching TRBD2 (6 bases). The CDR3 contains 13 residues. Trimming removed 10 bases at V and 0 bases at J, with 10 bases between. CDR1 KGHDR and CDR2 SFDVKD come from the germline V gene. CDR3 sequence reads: CATGGDSTDTQYF. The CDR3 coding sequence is TGTGCCACAGGAGGGGATAGCACAGATACGCAGTATTTT.

CDR3 nucleotide sequence: TGTGCTAGTGGCCAGAAGACGGAGACCCAGTACTTC. Protein sequence: CASGQKTETQYF. This chain joins TRBV12-5 and TRBJ2-5; no reliable D call. Trimming cost V 6 bases and J 5 bases, with 10 bases left between them. Germline V gives CDR1 LGHNT, CDR2 FRNRAP. The CDR3 runs 12 residues.

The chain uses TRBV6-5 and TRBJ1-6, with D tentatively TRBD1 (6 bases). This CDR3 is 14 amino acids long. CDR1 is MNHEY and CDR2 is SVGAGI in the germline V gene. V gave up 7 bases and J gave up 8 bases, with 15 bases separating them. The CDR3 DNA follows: TGTGCCAGCACCACAGGGACCCGCTATTCACCCCTCCACTTT. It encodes CASTTGTRYSPLHF.

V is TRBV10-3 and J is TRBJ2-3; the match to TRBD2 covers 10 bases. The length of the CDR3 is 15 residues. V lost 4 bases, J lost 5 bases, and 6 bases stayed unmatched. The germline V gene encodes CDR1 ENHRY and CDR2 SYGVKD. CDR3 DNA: TGTGCCATCAGTGGGACTAGCGGAGCGGGAGATACGCAGTATTTT. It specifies CAISGTSGAGDTQYF.

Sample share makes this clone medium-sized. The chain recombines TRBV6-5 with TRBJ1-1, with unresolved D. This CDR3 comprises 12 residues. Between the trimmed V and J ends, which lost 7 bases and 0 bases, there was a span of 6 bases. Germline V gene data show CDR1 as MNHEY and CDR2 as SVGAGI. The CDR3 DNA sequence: TGTGCCAGCACCCGACTGAACACTGAAGCTTTCTTT. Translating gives CASTRLNTEAFF.

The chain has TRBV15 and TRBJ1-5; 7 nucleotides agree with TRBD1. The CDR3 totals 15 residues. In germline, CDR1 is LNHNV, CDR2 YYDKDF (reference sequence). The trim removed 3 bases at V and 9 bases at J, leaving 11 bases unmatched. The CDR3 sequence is CATSRGGTARRPQHF. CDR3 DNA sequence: TGTGCCACCAGCAGGGGGGGGACAGCCCGACGGCCCCAGCATTTT.

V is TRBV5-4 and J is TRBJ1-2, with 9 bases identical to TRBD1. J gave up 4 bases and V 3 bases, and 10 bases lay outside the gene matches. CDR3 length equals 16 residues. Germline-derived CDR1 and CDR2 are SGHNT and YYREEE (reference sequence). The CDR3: CASSSSRQGELYGYTF. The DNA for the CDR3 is TGTGCCAGCAGCTCGTCCCGACAGGGGGAACTCTATGGCTACACCTTC. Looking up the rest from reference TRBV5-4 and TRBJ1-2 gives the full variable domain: ETGVTQSPTHLIKTRGQQVTLRCSSQSGHNTVSWYQQALGQGPQFIFQYYREEENGRGNFPPRFSGLQFPNYSSELNVNALELDDSALYLCASSSSRQGELYGYTFGSGTRLTVV.

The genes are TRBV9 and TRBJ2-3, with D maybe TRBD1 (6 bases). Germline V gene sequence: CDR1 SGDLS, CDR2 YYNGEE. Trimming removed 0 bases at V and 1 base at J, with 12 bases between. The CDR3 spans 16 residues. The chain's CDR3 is CASSVAGVIGTDTQYF. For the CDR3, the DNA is TGTGCCAGCAGCGTAGCAGGGGTGATTGGCACAGATACGCAGTATTTT.

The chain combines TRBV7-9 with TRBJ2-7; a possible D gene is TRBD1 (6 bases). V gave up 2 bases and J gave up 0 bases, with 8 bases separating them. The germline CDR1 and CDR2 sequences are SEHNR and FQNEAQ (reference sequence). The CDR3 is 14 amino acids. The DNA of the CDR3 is TGTGCCAGCAGCTTAAGGGACAACTCCTACGAGCAGTACTTC. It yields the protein CASSLRDNSYEQYF.

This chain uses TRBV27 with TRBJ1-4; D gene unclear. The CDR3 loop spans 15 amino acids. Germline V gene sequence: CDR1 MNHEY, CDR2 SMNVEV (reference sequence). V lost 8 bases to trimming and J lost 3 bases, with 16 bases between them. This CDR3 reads CASASLGAANEKLFF. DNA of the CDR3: TGTGCCAGCGCCTCCTTGGGTGCGGCTAATGAAAAACTGTTTTTT.

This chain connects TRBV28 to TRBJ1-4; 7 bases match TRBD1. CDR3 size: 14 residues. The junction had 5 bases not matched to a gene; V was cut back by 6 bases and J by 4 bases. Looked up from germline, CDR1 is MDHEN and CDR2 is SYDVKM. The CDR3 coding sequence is TGTGCCAGCAGAGCGGGACAGTATAATGAAAAACTGTTTTTT. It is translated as CASRAGQYNEKLFF.

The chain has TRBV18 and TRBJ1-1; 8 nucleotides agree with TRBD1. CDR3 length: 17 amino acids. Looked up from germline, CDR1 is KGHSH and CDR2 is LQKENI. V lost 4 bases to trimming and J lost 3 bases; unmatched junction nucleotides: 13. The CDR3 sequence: CASSRADRALPYTEAFF. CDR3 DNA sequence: TGTGCCAGCTCACGAGCGGACAGGGCCCTTCCCTACACTGAAGCTTTCTTT.

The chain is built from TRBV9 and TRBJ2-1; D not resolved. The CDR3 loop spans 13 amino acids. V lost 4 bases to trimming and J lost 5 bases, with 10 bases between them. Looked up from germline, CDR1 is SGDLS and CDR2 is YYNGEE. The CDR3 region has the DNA TGTGCCAGCAGCCCTAGTGCTCACAATGAGCAGTTCTTC. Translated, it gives CASSPSAHNEQFF.

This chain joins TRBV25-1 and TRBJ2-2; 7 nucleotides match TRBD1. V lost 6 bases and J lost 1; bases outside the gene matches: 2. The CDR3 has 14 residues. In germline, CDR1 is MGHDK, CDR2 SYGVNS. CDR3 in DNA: TGTGCCAGCAGAGGACAGGTGAACACCGGGGAGCTGTTTTTT. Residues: CASRGQVNTGELFF.

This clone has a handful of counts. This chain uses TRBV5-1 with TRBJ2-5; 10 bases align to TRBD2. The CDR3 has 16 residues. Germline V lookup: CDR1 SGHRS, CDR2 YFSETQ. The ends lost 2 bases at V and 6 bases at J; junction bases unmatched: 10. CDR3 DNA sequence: TGCGCCAGCAGCTTCCCCCCTAGCGGGAGTGGGAAGACCCAGTACTTC. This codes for CASSFPPSGSGKTQYF.

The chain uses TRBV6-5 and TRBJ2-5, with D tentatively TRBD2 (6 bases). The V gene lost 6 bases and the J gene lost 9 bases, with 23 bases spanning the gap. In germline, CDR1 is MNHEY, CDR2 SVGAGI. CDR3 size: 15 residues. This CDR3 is CASRGSGTSLGAQYF. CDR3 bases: TGTGCCAGCAGAGGCTCCGGGACTTCCCTTGGGGCCCAGTACTTC.